This section outlines one T cell receptor (beta chain) sequence together with its context. Germline CDR1 reads MNHNY; CDR2 reads SVGAGI (reference sequence). The CDR3 spans 15 residues. The V and J ends lost 5 bases and 4 bases, in that order; junction bases with no gene match: 5. The entry originates in a study of cytomegalovirus exposure and HLA in healthy donors. Both 60 Vbeta primers and 13 Jbeta primers went into the PCR. Method: immunoSEQ multiplex PCR; TCRdb's copy keeps in-frame clones and lacks some. The sample lists about 140,000 clones, about 75% occurring once. This clonotype was sampled from a man younger than 35 in good health and CMV-seronegative. The source material was PBMCs. J is TRBJ1-6 and V is TRBV6-6; 7 nucleotides agree with TRBD1. CDR3 amino acids: CASSLDREYNSPLHF. The DNA for the CDR3 is TGTGCCAGCAGTCTCGACAGGGAGTATAATTCACCCCTCCACTTT.